This TCR beta chain emerged from a study of Ad26.COV2.S vaccination and SARS-CoV-2 variants. Germline V CDR1 and CDR2: SQVTM, ANQGSEA. The length of the CDR3 is 14 residues. V lost 6 bases and J lost 5; bases outside the gene matches: 11. Study results and caveats: Non-spike TCR breadth did not differ much between vaccine and placebo recipients.

TCRdb's table, derived via immunoSEQ multiplex PCR, lists solely in-frame clones and lacks some. The sample records about 420,000 clones, roughly 90% being singletons. As for treatment: roughly 20 received Ad26.COV2.S at low or high dose, single or two shots; 5 received placebo; per-sample allocation not given. Vaccine and placebo recipients were sampled on day 63 after the first injection. As to this clone: Its antigen is currently unknown.

The specimen comprised peripheral blood, sampled in a trial of Ad26.COV2.S vaccine versus placebo. This receptor was taken from a person between 18 and 60 years old who received the Ad26.COV2.S COVID-19 vaccine or a placebo. V usage is TRBV29-1 and J usage is TRBJ2-5; 8 positions agree with TRBD1. For the CDR3, the DNA is TGCAGCGTCGGACGGACAGGGATAAGGGAGACCCAGTACTTC. Translating it yields CSVGRTGIRETQYF.